This TCR beta chain was profiled in a study of blood T cell repertoires in COVID-19. Study in general: Researchers got acute and convalescent COVID-19 samples from the United States, Italy and Spain. Sources were T cells, B-cell-depleted T cells, or PBMCs; the material itself was cDNA or gDNA.

V lost 2 bases, J lost 2 bases, and 4 bases stayed unmatched. The CDR3 extends over 16 amino acids. Looked up from germline, CDR1 is MNHNY and CDR2 is SVGAGI (reference sequence). Original processing notes: The authors estimated nucleated cell counts from reference gene primer amplification. Sequencing was performed with immunoSEQ multiplex PCR; in TCRdb, only in-frame clones are kept and a portion is missing. V and J calls and clone size are copied from that table; D and trimming were computed from the DNA. In the table there are 95,000 to 120,000 clones, around four fifths of which are singletons. This chain joins TRBV6-6 and TRBJ1-5, with 9 bases identical to TRBD1. The sample consisted of peripheral blood. The clonotype was recovered from a woman in her 70s with acute or convalescent COVID-19. The CDR3 DNA reads TGTGCCAGCAGTTACCCCAGGACAGGGGGCAATCAGCCCCAGCATTTT. This encodes CASSYPRTGGNQPQHF.